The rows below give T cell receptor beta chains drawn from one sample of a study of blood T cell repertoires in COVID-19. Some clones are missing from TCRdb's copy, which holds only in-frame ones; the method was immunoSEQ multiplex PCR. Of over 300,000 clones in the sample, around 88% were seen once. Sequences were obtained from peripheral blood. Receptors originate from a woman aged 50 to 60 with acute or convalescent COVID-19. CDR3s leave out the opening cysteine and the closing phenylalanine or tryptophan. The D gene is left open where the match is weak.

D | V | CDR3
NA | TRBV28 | ASSFQSGNQPQH
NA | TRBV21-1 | ASSTSNRGLRGQGAEEAF
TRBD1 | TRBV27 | ASRGTGTLHGYT
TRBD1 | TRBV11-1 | ASSLKDRTYEQY
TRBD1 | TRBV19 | ASAAPFGQGTYGYT
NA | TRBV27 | ASSLSREGQPQH
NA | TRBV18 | ASSENSMNTEAF
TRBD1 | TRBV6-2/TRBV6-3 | ASSYSGQGQPQH
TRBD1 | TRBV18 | ASSPGTGTGNTIY
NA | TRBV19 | ASSIGGYQPQH
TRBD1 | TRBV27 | ASSQGTGGTDTQY
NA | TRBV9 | ASSVATEAF
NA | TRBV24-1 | ATSDPTSGETQY
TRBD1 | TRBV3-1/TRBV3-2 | ASSQRDSAIYGYT
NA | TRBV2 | ASSRLQGGNIQY
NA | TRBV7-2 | ASSPRGGGLSYNEQF
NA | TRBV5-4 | ASSESLTSTDTQY
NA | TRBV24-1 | ATGQSSNQPQH
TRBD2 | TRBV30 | SCGSSYEQY
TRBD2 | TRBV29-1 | SVGEGPYEQY
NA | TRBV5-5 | ASSSTGSTYEQY
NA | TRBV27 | ASSFPGQPQH
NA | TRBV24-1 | ATSDFAWQGRHTDTQY
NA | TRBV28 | ASSDINEKLF
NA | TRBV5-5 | ASSSGMLNQPQH
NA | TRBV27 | ASSFRTRDTEAF